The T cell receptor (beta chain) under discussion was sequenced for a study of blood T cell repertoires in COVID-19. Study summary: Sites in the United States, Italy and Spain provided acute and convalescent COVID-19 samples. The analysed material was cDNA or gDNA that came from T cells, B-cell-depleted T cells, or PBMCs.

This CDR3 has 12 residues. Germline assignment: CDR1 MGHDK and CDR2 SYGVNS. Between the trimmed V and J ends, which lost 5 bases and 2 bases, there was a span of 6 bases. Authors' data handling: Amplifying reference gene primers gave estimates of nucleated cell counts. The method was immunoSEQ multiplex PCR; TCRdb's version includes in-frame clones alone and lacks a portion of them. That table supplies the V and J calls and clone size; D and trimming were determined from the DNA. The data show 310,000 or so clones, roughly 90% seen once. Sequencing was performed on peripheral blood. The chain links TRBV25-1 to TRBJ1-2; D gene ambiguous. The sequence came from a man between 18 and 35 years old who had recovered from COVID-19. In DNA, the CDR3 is TGTGCCAGCAGTCCGGGGAACTATGGCTACACCTTC. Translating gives CASSPGNYGYTF.